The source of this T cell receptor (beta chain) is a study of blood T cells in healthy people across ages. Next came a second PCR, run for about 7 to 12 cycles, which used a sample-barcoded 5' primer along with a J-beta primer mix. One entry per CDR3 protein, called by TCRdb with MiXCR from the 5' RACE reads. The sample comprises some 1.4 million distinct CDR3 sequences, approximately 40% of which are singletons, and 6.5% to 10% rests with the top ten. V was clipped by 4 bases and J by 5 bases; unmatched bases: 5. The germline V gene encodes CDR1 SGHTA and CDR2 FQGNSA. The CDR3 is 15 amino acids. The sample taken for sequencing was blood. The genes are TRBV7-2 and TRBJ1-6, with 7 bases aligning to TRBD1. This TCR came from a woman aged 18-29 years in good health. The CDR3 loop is CASSYTGTDNSPLHF. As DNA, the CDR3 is TGTGCCAGCAGCTACACCGGGACAGATAATTCACCCCTCCACTTT.